The following is a T cell receptor (beta chain) sequence with its context. These data come from a study of blood T cell repertoires in COVID-19. Background on the study: Samples came from the United States, Italy and Spain, spanning acute and convalescent COVID-19.

CDR1 SNHLY and CDR2 FYNNEI come from the germline V gene. Trimming shortened V by 10 bases and J by 15 bases, and 16 bases separated the two germline ends. The CDR3 has 10 amino acids. The table came from immunoSEQ multiplex PCR; TCRdb's copy has only in-frame clones and leaves some out. Here the sample spans 280,000 or so clones, 75% to 90% being singletons. Cohort 3 donors counted as recovered after two negative PCRs, clearance, or resolved symptoms. This sequence was found in a man aged 25 to 45 who had recovered from COVID-19. The chain combines TRBV2 with TRBJ2-1; D might be TRBD1 (6 bases). The sample comprised PBMCs or T cells enriched from blood (not recorded which). The CDR3 region is CATQQGSVFF. The CDR3 DNA reads as TGTGCCACTCAACAGGGATCGGTGTTCTTC. The full variable domain, in which reference TRBV2 and TRBJ2-1 provide the parts outside the CDR3, is EPEVTQTPSHQVTQMGQEVILRCVPISNHLYFYWYRQILGQKVEFLVSFYNNEISEKSEIFDDQFSVERPDGSNFTLKIRSTKLEDSAMYFCATQQGSVFFGPGTRLTVL.